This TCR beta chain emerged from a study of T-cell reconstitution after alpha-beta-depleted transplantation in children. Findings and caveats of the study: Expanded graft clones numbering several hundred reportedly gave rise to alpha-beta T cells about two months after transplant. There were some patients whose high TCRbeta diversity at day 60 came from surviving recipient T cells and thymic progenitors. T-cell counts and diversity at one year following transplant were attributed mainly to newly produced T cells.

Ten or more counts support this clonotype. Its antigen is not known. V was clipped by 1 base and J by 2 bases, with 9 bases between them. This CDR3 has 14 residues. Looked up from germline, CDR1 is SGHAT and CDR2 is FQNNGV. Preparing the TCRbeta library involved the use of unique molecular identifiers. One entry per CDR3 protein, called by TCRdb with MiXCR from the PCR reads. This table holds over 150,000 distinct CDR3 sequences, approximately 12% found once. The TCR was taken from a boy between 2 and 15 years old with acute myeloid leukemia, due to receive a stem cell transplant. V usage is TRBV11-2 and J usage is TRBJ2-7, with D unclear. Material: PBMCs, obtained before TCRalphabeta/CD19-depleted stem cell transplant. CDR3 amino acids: CASSLVAEAYEQYF. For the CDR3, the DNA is TGTGCCAGCAGCTTAGTCGCAGAAGCCTACGAGCAGTACTTC.